The 12 T cell receptor beta chains below all came from one sample that was sequenced in a study of identical twins. A single record per CDR3 protein comes from TCRdb applying MiXCR to the 5' RACE reads. The data hold roughly 720,000 distinct CDR3 sequences, with 15% to 20% observed a single time. These records were also assigned to another study, of T cells expressing NK-cell markers.

The sample comprised PBMCs. The receptors shown here come from a woman younger than 30 in good health.

The CDR3 reads CSARDGGSSIEQYF. CDR3 sequence (DNA): TGCAGTGCCCGAGACGGCGGGAGTTCTATCGAGCAGTACTTC. This chain joins TRBV20-1 and TRBJ2-7; 7 bases fit TRBD2. Germline V lookup: CDR1 DFQATT, CDR2 SNEGSKA (reference sequence). The CDR3 sequence is 14 residues long. The J segment lost 6 bases and the V segment lost 6 bases, leaving 14 bases of the junction unmatched.

This clonotype was observed a few times. This sequence joins TRBV5-1 and TRBJ2-3, with D perhaps TRBD1 or TRBD2 (5 bases each). The CDR3 length is 14 residues. V gave up 0 bases and J gave up 3 bases, with 8 bases separating them. CDR1 and CDR2 (germline): SGHRS, YFSETQ. CDR3 residues: CASSLGDETDTQYF. The CDR3 DNA follows: TGCGCCAGCAGCTTGGGGGACGAGACAGATACGCAGTATTTT.

The chain is built from TRBV5-6 and TRBJ2-7; possibly TRBD1 for D (5 bases). This CDR3 contains 15 residues. Trimming pared 3 bases from V and 1 base from J, leaving 14 bases between. The germline V gene encodes CDR1 SGHDT and CDR2 YYEEEE. This CDR3 is CASSSFDRDSYEQYF. The CDR3, as DNA: TGTGCCAGCAGCTCATTCGACAGAGATTCCTACGAGCAGTACTTC.

Only a few counts were recorded for this clonotype. V and J are TRBV7-9 and TRBJ1-1; 9 bases fit TRBD1. Per the germline V gene, CDR1 is SEHNR and CDR2 is FQNEAQ (reference sequence). The ends lost 6 bases at V and 5 bases at J; junction bases unmatched: 10. This CDR3 is built from 15 residues. In DNA form, the CDR3 reads TGTGCCAGCAGTGTTCCGGGACAGGGTCGTACTGAAGCTTTCTTT. Translated, it gives CASSVPGQGRTEAFF.

This clonotype is a singleton in its sample. The rearrangement joins TRBV10-2 to TRBJ1-2; 7 bases line up with TRBD1. This CDR3 has 14 amino acids. Germline values: CDR1 WSHSY, CDR2 SAAADI. Losses at the gene ends were 8 bases for V and 4 bases for J; bases not matched to a gene: 10. The CDR3 region is CASGGQELSYGYTF. CDR3 nucleotides: TGCGCCAGCGGAGGACAGGAGCTTTCCTATGGCTACACCTTC.

This clonotype occurred a few times. The chain recombines TRBV5-1 with TRBJ2-3; 9 bases agree with TRBD1. Germline V lookup: CDR1 SGHRS, CDR2 YFSETQ. The length of the CDR3 is 16 residues. J was trimmed by 4 bases and V by 4 bases; bases with no gene match: 10. CDR3 sequence: CASSLPTGGGSDTQYF. CDR3 nucleotide sequence: TGCGCCAGCAGCCTACCAACAGGGGGCGGATCAGATACGCAGTATTTT.

This clonotype was counted only a few times. The rearrangement uses TRBV20-1 and TRBJ2-3; 15 bases fit TRBD2. The ends lost 2 bases at V and 9 bases at J; junction bases unmatched: 9. The CDR3 extends over 16 amino acids. Germline V gene sequence: CDR1 DFQATT, CDR2 SNEGSKA (reference sequence). This CDR3 is CSARLSGLAGGSTQYF. CDR3 bases: TGCAGTGCTAGACTCTCGGGACTAGCGGGGGGAAGCACGCAGTATTTT.

This clonotype occurred a few times. The J gene is TRBJ2-3, the V gene TRBV27; 7 bases match TRBD2. After removal of 7 bases from V and 3 bases from J, the junction contained 7 bases not matched to a gene. The CDR3 runs to 14 residues. Germline lookup yields CDR1 MNHEY and CDR2 SMNVEV (reference sequence). As DNA, the CDR3 is TGTGCCAGCACAATTGGGGGGGGGACAGATACGCAGTATTTT. This encodes CASTIGGGTDTQYF.

J is TRBJ1-2 and V is TRBV12-3 or TRBV12-4; D is perhaps TRBD1 (5 bases). Trimming took off 0 bases at V and 8 bases at J, with 7 bases between the two ends. CDR3 length equals 12 residues. In DNA form, the CDR3 reads TGTGCCAGCAGTTTAGCGTACAGGGGCTACACCTTC. It specifies CASSLAYRGYTF.

This clonotype was seen a handful of times. The CDR3 sequence is CSARVSLNYGYTF. The CDR3 DNA follows: TGCAGTGCTAGAGTTTCCCTAAACTATGGCTACACCTTC. J is TRBJ1-2 and V is TRBV20-1; D unresolved. CDR3 size: 13 residues. The germline gives CDR1 DFQATT, CDR2 SNEGSKA (reference sequence). V was trimmed by 1 base and J by 2 bases, leaving 8 bases between them.

This clonotype turned up a few times. The rearrangement joins TRBV10-3 to TRBJ2-2, with D tentatively TRBD2 (6 bases). Germline CDR1 reads ENHRY; CDR2 reads SYGVKD. Trimming pared 3 bases from V and 0 bases from J, leaving 8 bases between. This CDR3 is built from 15 residues. The CDR3 here is CAISERGANTGELFF. CDR3 nucleotide sequence: TGTGCCATCAGTGAACGCGGGGCGAACACCGGGGAGCTGTTTTTT.

A few counts support this clonotype. This sequence joins TRBV7-9 and TRBJ2-4; TRBD1 matches 8 bases. The germline gives CDR1 SEHNR, CDR2 FQNEAQ (reference sequence). This CDR3 comprises 15 residues. V was pared by 5 bases and J by 3 bases, with 6 bases of the junction left unmatched. The chain's CDR3 is CASSRDGTGKNIQYF. CDR3 nucleotides: TGTGCCAGCAGCCGGGATGGGACAGGCAAAAACATTCAGTACTTC.